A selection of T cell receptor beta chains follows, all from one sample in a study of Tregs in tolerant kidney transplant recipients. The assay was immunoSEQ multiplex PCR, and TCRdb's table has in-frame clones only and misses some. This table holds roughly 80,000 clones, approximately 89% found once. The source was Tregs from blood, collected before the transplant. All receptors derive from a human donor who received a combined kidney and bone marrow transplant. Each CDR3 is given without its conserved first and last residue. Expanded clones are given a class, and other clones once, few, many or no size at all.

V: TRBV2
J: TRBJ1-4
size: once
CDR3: ASSRDGNEKLF

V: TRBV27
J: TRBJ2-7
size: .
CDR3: ASSLSWGSHYEQY

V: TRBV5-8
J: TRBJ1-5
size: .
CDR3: ASSFSTSNQPQH

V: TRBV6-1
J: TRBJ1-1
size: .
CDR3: ASSADGREAF

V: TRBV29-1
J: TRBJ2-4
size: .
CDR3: SVVSGGKNIQY

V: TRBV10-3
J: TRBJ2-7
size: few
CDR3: AISEPGLALEQY

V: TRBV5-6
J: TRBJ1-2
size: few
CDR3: ASSLGVYGYT

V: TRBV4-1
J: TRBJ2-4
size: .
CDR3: ASSLQDRVNIQY

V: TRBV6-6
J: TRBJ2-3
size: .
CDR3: ASRAATDTQY

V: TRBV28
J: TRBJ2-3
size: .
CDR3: ASSFSGSTDTQY

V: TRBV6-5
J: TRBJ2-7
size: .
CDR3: ASSKPGPSSYEQY

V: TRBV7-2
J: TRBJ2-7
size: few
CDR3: ASSPASGRYEQY

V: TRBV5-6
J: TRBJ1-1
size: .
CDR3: ASSLQFGTEAF

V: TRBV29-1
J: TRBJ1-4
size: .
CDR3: SVDGGPTNEKLF

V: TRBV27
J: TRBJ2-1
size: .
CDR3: ASSRGRGKHSYNEQF

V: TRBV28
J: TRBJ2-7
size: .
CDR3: ASSPRRRAGSYEQY

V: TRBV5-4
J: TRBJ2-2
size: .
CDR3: ASSGGTSRTGELF

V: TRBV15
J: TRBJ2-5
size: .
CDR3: ATSPDRGGETQY

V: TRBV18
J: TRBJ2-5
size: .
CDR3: ASSPTLAGTQETQY

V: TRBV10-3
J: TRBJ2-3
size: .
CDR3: ATSLAGTDTQY

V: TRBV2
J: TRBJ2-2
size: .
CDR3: ASSVSRNTGELF

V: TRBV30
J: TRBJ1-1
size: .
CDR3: AWTQGATEAF

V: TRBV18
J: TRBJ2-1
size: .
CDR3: ASSPVQGKGNEQF